Described below is a single TCR beta chain sequence and its context. The V and J ends lost 0 bases and 0 bases, in that order; junction bases with no gene match: 4. Germline CDR1 GTSNPN, CDR2 SVGIG (reference sequence). The CDR3 is made up of 16 amino acids. In the original workflow: Reference gene primer amplification yielded estimated nucleated cell counts. Some clones are missing from TCRdb's copy, which holds only in-frame ones; the method was immunoSEQ multiplex PCR. D and trimming come from the DNA, and the V and J calls and clone size come from that table. The data hold under 85,000 clones, with 90% observed a single time. These data come from a study of blood T cell repertoires in COVID-19. Across the whole study: From the United States, Italy and Spain came samples of acute and convalescent COVID-19. PBMCs, B-cell-depleted T cells, or T cells were the source of the cDNA or gDNA that made up the material.

Source material: peripheral blood. The chain has TRBV30 and TRBJ2-2, with 7 positions matching TRBD2. The source is a man in his fifties with acute or convalescent COVID-19. CDR3 residues: CAWSVRAGPNTGELFF. In DNA form, the CDR3 reads TGTGCCTGGAGTGTTAGAGCGGGGCCGAACACCGGGGAGCTGTTTTTT. Variable domain in full (rest from reference TRBV30 and TRBJ2-2): SQTIHQWPATLVQPVGSPLSLECTVEGTSNPNLYWYRQAAGRGLQLLFYSVGIGQISSEVPQNLSASRPQDRQFILSSKKLLLSDSGFYLCAWSVRAGPNTGELFFGEGSRLTVL.